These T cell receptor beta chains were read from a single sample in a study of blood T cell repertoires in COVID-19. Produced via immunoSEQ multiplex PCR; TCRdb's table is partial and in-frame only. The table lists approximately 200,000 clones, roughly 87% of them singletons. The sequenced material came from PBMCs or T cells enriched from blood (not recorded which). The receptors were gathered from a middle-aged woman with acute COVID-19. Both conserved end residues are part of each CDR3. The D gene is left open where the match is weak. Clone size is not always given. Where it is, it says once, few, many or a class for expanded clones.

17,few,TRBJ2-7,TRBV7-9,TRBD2,CASSLGPSGASSYEQYF,TGTGCCAGCAGCTTAGGGCCTAGCGGGGCGAGCTCCTACGAGCAGTACTTC
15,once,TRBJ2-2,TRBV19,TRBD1,CASKQGQTNTGELFF,TGTGCCAGTAAACAGGGACAGACGAACACCGGGGAGCTGTTTTTT
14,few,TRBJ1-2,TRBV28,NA,CASSTGRAGYGYTF,TGTGCCAGCAGTACAGGACGGGCCGGCTATGGCTACACCTTC
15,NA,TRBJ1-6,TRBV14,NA,CASSQRGDERAPLHF,TGTGCCAGCAGCCAAAGGGGCGACGAAAGGGCACCCCTCCACTTT
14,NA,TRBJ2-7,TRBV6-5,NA,CASRRVEGRYEQYF,TGTGCCAGCAGGCGCGTGGAGGGTCGGTACGAGCAGTACTTC
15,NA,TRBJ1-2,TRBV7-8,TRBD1,CASSLGGQANYGYTF,TGTGCCAGCAGCTTAGGGGGACAGGCCAACTATGGCTACACCTTC
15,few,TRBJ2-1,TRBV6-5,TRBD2,CASRYSGGRGNEQFF,TGTGCCAGCAGGTATAGCGGGGGCAGAGGCAATGAGCAGTTCTTC
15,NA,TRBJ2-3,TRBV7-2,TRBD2,CASSLRGSLVDTQYF,TGTGCCAGCAGCTTACGCGGGAGCTTAGTAGATACGCAGTATTTT
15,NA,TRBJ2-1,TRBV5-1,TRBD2,CASRRLLAGYNEQFF,TGCGCCAGCAGAAGGTTACTAGCGGGCTACAATGAGCAGTTCTTC
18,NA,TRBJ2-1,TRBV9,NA,CASSASGDPIARHNEQFF,TGTGCCAGCAGTGCGTCAGGGGACCCTATCGCTCGGCACAATGAGCAGTTCTTC
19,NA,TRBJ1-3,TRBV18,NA,CASSPPSRGAVRSGNTIYF,TGTGCCAGCTCACCACCGTCCCGGGGAGCGGTACGATCTGGAAACACCATATATTTT
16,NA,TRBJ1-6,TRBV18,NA,CASSPAPSSYNSPLHF,TGTGCCAGCTCTCCAGCGCCGAGCTCCTATAATTCACCCCTCCACTTT
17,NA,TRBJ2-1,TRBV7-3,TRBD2,CASTPGPGGLFGNEQFF,TGTGCCAGCACCCCCGGTCCGGGAGGCCTCTTCGGGAATGAGCAGTTCTTC
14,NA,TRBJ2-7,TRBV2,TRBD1,CASRTETGRHEQYF,TGTGCCAGCCGGACCGAGACAGGGCGACACGAGCAGTACTTC
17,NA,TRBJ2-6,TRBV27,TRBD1,CASSFGTGGTGANVLTF,TGTGCCAGCAGTTTTGGGACAGGGGGCACTGGGGCCAACGTCCTGACTTTC
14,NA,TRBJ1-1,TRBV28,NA,CASSLHRGGTEAFF,TGTGCCAGCAGTTTGCACCGAGGGGGCACTGAAGCTTTCTTT
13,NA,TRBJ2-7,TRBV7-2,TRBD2,CASSNQLAVEQYF,TGTGCCAGCAGTAATCAACTAGCGGTCGAGCAGTACTTC
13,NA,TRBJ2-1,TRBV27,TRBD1,CASSKQGYNEQFF,TGTGCCAGCAGCAAACAGGGGTACAATGAGCAGTTCTTC
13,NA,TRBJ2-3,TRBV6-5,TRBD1,CASSYPGGDTQYF,TGTGCCAGCAGTTACCCAGGGGGAGATACGCAGTATTTT
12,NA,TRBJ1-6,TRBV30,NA,CAWSGTNSPLHF,TGTGCCTGGAGTGGGACAAATTCACCCCTCCACTTT
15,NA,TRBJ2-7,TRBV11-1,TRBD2,CASSPQAGGAYEQYF,TGTGCCAGCTCCCCCCAAGCCGGGGGGGCCTACGAGCAGTACTTC
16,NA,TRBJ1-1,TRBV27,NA,CASSSSTGNVNTEAFF,TGTGCCAGCAGTTCCTCTACAGGGAACGTGAACACTGAAGCTTTCTTT
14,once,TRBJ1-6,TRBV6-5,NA,CASSRGGDNSPLHF,TGTGCCAGCAGTCGAGGGGGGGATAATTCACCCCTCCACTTT
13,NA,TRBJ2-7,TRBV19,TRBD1,CASSANRGYEQYF,TGTGCCAGTAGTGCGAACAGGGGTTACGAGCAGTACTTC
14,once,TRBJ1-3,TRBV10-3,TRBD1,CAIRGTGGGNTIYF,TGTGCCATCAGAGGGACAGGGGGAGGAAACACCATATATTTT
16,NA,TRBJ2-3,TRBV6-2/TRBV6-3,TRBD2,CASSYGGTTGTDTQYF,TGTGCCAGCAGTTACGGCGGGACTACTGGCACAGATACGCAGTATTTT
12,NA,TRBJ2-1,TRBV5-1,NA,CASSLEAVEQFF,TGCGCCAGCAGCTTGGAAGCGGTTGAGCAGTTCTTC
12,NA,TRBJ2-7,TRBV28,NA,CASSGGGRPQYF,TGTGCCAGCAGTGGGGGGGGCCGACCGCAGTACTTC
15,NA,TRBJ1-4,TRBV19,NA,CASSMAETANEKLFF,TGTGCCAGTAGTATGGCCGAGACAGCAAATGAAAAACTGTTTTTT
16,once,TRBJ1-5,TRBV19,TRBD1,CASSMGTGSRNQPQHF,TGTGCCAGTAGTATGGGGACAGGTTCTAGGAATCAGCCCCAGCATTTT
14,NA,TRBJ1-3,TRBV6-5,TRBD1,CASKTGPSGNTIYF,TGTGCCAGCAAGACAGGGCCCTCTGGAAACACCATATATTTT
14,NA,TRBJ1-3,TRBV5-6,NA,CASSLGGYGNTIYF,TGTGCCAGCAGCCTAGGGGGATATGGAAACACCATATATTTT
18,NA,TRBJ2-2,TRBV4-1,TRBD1,CASSQDGRGLANTGELFF,TGCGCCAGCAGCCAAGATGGCAGGGGGCTGGCAAACACCGGGGAGCTGTTTTTT
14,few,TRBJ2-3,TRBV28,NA,CAVTGLPVTDTQYF,TGTGCCGTCACCGGTCTACCCGTCACAGATACGCAGTATTTT
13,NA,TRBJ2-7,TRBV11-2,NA,CASSFKAGYEQYF,TGTGCCAGCAGCTTTAAAGCGGGCTACGAGCAGTACTTC
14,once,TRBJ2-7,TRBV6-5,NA,CASGITGSSYEQYF,TGTGCCAGCGGGATCACGGGGAGCTCCTACGAGCAGTACTTC
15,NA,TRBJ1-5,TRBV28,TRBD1,CAAAPTGQVNQPQHF,TGTGCCGCAGCCCCTACGGGACAGGTAAATCAGCCCCAGCATTTT
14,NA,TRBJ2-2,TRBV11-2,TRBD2,CASRILAVTGELFF,TGTGCCAGCAGGATCCTAGCGGTCACCGGGGAGCTGTTTTTT
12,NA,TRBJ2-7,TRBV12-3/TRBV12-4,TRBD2,CASSLSSGGQYF,TGTGCCAGCAGTTTGTCCAGCGGGGGGCAGTACTTC
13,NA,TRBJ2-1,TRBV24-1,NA,CATSDIASNEQFF,TGTGCCACCAGTGATATAGCTAGCAATGAGCAGTTCTTC
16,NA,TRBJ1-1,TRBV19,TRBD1,CASSLRDRGGYTEAFF,TGTGCCAGTAGCCTCCGGGACAGGGGAGGGTACACTGAAGCTTTCTTT
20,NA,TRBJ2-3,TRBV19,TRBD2,CASSTYSGSQMPTSTDTQYF,TGTGCCAGTAGTACATATAGCGGGAGCCAAATGCCTACTAGCACAGATACGCAGTATTTT
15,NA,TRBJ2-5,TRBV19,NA,CASSVASFAQETQYF,TGTGCCAGTAGTGTGGCATCATTTGCACAAGAGACCCAGTACTTC